The 11 T cell receptor beta chains presented below share a single source sample, sequenced in a study of human T cells and chemical hapten exposure (TCRdb year 2021). In light of the paper, this sample's time point label describes: pre-sensitization, week 0. The intended sense of this specimen's treatment or condition label: therapeutic diphenylcyclopropenone sensitization with weekly scalp DPC. Receptors were amplified or captured by RACE. TCRdb shows the sequencer as NextSeq 500. The raw public data were reprocessed by TCRdb itself: fastp quality trimming at Q25, MiXCR clonotype calling, in-frame beta chains only. For every CDR3 protein sequence, its rows merge into one entry that carries the most common genes and DNA. A total of some 250,000 distinct CDR3 sequences appear in this sample, around 7.3% of them only once. In total, the top ten clones hold 1.2% of the sample. The sequenced sample was whole blood, obtained in connection with sensitization to the hapten diphenylcyclopropenone (DPC). The source of these receptors is a man younger than 35 with alopecia areata. Some clones in this sample may be carry-over from other donors' samples.

Comment on this clonotype: This may come from a read error, since a much larger clone is one base off. The rearrangement uses TRBV12-3 or TRBV12-4 and TRBJ2-2; maybe TRBD1 (5 bases). Between the trimmed V and J ends, which lost 9 bases and 4 bases, there was a span of 15 bases. CDR3 length: 14 residues. Here the CDR3 DNA reads TGTGCCAGAAGGGCAGGGCTGGGCACCGGGGAGCTGTTTTTT. Translation gives CARRAGLGTGELFF.

This clonotype was seen only a few times. The CDR3 sequence is CASSDPAEKLFF. For the CDR3, the DNA is TGCGCCAGCAGTGATCCGGCTGAAAAACTGTTTTTT. This sequence joins TRBV10-1 and TRBJ1-4, with unresolved D. V was trimmed by 3 bases and J by 7 bases, leaving 6 bases between them. CDR3 length: 12 amino acids. The germline V gene has CDR1 WNHNN and CDR2 SYGVQD (reference sequence).

Regarding this clonotype: At one boundary the junction diverges from the germline segment, which might be a read error. V gene TRBV5-1 combines with J gene TRBJ1-1; 10 nucleotides agree with TRBD1. The CDR3 contains 15 residues. Germline assignment: CDR1 SGHRS and CDR2 YFSETQ. CDR3 sequence: CASSYHTTGGAESFF. CDR3 bases: TGCGCCAGCAGCTACCATACGACAGGGGGCGCTGAATCTTTCTTT.

This clonotype was found a few times. The chain joins TRBV12-5 to TRBJ1-2; the D is unclear. The CDR3 totals 12 residues. V was pared by 7 bases and J by 7 bases, with 13 bases between. Germline loops: CDR1 LGHNT, CDR2 FRNRAP. In nucleotides, the CDR3 is TGTGCTAGTGCCGCTCCCCCCCGTGGCTACACCTTC. The encoded protein is CASAAPPRGYTF.

The rearrangement links TRBV3-1 to TRBJ1-1, with D hard to call. The V gene's germline CDR1 is LGHDT and CDR2 YNNKEL (reference sequence). Trimming stripped 2 bases from V and 0 bases from J, with 4 bases between. CDR3 length: 13 amino acids. CDR3 region: CASSQPLNTEAFF. CDR3 nucleotides: TGTGCCAGCAGCCAACCACTGAACACTGAAGCTTTCTTT.

A single count supports this clonotype. The rearrangement joins TRBV7-2 to TRBJ2-2, with D possibly being TRBD1 (7 bases). Germline V gene data show CDR1 as SGHTA and CDR2 as FQGNSA. V was cut by 3 bases and J by 5 bases, with 13 bases left in between. This CDR3 spans 15 amino acids. The CDR3 DNA sequence: TGTGCCAGCAGCTTTGAGACAGGGAGGACCGGGGAGCTGTTTTTT. Encoded protein: CASSFETGRTGELFF.

The CDR3 spells CASSSSGTGRPGELFF. DNA of the CDR3: TGTGCCAGCAGTTCTTCCGGGACAGGGAGACCCGGGGAGCTGTTTTTT. This chain connects TRBV28 to TRBJ2-2, with 9 bases lining up with TRBD1. The germline gives CDR1 MDHEN, CDR2 SYDVKM. This CDR3 region has 16 residues. V trimming: 4 bases; J trimming: 6 bases; junction bases outside the gene matches: 9.

There are a few counts of this clonotype. CDR3 DNA sequence: TGTGCCAGCAGTATCACCCGGGGAGGGGGCAACACTGAAGCTTTCTTT. Translation gives CASSITRGGGNTEAFF. V and J are TRBV6-5 and TRBJ1-1; 7 bases agree with TRBD1. CDR1 and CDR2 from the germline V gene are MNHEY and SVGAGI. V shed 5 bases and J 2 bases; nucleotides not matched to a gene: 11. The CDR3 has 16 residues.

This clonotype was recorded at least ten times. V usage is TRBV29-1 and J usage is TRBJ2-3; 10 bases are a match to TRBD1. This CDR3 is 12 amino acids long. In germline, CDR1 is SQVTM, CDR2 ANQGSEA. J gave up 3 bases and V 7 bases, and 1 base lay outside the gene matches. Here the CDR3 reads CSAGQGTDTQYF. The CDR3 DNA reads as TGCAGCGCGGGACAGGGGACAGATACGCAGTATTTT.

This clonotype was seen more than once but under ten times. This chain connects TRBV4-2 to TRBJ2-3; D unresolved. Trimming left V 4 bases short and J 1 base short, with 18 bases between. CDR1 is LGHNA and CDR2 is YNFKEQ in the germline V gene. The CDR3 consists of 17 residues. The CDR3 is CASSPMNPSVGTDTQYF. In DNA, the CDR3 is TGTGCCAGCAGCCCAATGAACCCCTCCGTCGGCACAGATACGCAGTATTTT.

This clonotype was found a few times. The chain combines TRBV4-2 with TRBJ1-1; D perhaps matches TRBD1 (5 bases). The CDR3 is 12 residues long. V lost 7 bases and J 1 base, leaving 7 bases between the germline ends. From germline, CDR1 is LGHNA and CDR2 YNFKEQ. The CDR3 DNA is TGTGCCAGCACGACAGCGAACACTGAAGCTTTCTTT. Translating it yields CASTTANTEAFF.